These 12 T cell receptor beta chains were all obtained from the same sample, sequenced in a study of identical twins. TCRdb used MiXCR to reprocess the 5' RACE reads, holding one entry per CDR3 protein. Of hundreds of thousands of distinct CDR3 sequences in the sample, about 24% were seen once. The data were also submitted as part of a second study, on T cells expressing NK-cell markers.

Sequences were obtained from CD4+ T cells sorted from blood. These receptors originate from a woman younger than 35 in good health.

The CDR3 region is CASSLGGGLVNEQFF. The CDR3, as DNA: TGTGCCAGCAGCTTAGGTGGAGGGTTGGTCAATGAGCAGTTCTTC. The chain links TRBV7-2 to TRBJ2-1, with a tentative D call TRBD2 (6 bases). Per the germline V gene, CDR1 is SGHTA and CDR2 is FQGNSA. The CDR3 contains 15 residues. Trimming took 1 base from V and 6 from J, leaving 13 bases between them.

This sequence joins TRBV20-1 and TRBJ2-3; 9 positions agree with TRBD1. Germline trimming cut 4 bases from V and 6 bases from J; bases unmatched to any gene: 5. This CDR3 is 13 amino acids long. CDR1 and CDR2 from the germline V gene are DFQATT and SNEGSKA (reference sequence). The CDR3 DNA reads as TGCAGTGCTACCGGGACAGGGTTTGATACGCAGTATTTT. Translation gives CSATGTGFDTQYF.

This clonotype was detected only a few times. The chain's CDR3 is CASRLAGRLYEQYF. The CDR3 DNA is TGTGCCAGCAGATTAGCGGGTCGACTTTACGAGCAGTACTTC. This chain links TRBV6-2 or TRBV6-3 with TRBJ2-7; TRBD2 agrees at 7 bases. Germline CDR1 and CDR2: MNHEY and SVGEGT. This CDR3 comprises 14 residues. Trimming cost V 6 bases and J 4 bases; bases outside gene matches: 9.

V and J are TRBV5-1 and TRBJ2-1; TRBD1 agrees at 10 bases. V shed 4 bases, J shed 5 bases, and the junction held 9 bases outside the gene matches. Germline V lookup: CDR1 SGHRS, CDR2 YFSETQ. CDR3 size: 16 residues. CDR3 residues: CASSLRPGQGNNEQFF. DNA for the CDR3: TGCGCCAGCAGCCTGAGGCCGGGACAGGGGAACAATGAGCAGTTCTTC. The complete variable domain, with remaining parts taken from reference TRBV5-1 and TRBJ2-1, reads KAGVTQTPRYLIKTRGQQVTLSCSPISGHRSVSWYQQTPGQGLQFLFEYFSETQRNKGNFPGRFSGRQFSNSRSEMNVSTLELGDSALYLCASSLRPGQGNNEQFFGPGTRLTVL.

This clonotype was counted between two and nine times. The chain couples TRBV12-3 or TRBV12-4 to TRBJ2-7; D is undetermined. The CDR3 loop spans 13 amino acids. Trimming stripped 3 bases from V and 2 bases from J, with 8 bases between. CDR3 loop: CASSFRLPYEQYF. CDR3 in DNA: TGTGCCAGCAGTTTTCGCCTTCCCTACGAGCAGTACTTC.

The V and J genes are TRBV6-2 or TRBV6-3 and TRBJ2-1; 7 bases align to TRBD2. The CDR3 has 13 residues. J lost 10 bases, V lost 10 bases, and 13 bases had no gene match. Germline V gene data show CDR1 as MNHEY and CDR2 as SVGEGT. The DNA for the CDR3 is TGTGCCACCCACCCCTATAGCGGGCGGGAGCAGTTCTTC. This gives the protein CATHPYSGREQFF.

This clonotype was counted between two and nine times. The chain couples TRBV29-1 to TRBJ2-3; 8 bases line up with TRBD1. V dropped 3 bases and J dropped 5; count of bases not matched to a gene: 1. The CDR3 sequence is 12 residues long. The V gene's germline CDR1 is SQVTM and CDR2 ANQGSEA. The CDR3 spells CSVDRGRDTQYF. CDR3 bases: TGCAGCGTTGACAGGGGGCGAGATACGCAGTATTTT.

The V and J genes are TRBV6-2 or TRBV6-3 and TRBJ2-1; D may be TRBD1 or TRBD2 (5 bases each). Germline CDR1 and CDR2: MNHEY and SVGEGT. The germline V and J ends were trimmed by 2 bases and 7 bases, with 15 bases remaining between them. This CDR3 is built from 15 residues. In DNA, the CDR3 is TGTGCCAGCAGTTACCCTCGGGGCAGGCGAAATGAGCAGTTCTTC. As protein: CASSYPRGRRNEQFF.

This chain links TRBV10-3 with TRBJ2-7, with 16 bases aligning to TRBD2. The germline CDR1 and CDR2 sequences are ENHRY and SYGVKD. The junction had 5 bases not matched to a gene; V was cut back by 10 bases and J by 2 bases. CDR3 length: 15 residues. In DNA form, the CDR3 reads TGTGCCACCGGGACTAGCGGGGGGGCACCCTACGAGCAGTACTTC. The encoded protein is CATGTSGGAPYEQYF.

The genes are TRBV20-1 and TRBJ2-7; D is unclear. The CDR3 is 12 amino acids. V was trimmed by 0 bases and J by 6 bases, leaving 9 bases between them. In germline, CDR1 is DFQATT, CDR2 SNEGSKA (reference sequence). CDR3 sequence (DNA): TGCAGTGCTAGAGATCTAAACACCGAGCAGTACTTC. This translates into CSARDLNTEQYF.

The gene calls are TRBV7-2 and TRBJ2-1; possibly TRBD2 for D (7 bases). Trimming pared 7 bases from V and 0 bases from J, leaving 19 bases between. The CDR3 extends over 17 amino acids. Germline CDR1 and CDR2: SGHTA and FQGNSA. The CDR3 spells CASTRGGGGSSYNEQFF. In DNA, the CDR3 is TGTGCCAGCACTAGAGGGGGTGGCGGGAGCTCCTACAATGAGCAGTTCTTC.

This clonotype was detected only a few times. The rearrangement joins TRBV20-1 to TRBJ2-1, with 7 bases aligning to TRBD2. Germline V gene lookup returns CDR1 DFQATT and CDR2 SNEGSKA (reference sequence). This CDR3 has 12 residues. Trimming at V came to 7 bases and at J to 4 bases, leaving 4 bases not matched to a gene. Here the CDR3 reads CSGRTSYNEQFF. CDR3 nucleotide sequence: TGCAGTGGTAGGACTAGTTACAATGAGCAGTTCTTC.